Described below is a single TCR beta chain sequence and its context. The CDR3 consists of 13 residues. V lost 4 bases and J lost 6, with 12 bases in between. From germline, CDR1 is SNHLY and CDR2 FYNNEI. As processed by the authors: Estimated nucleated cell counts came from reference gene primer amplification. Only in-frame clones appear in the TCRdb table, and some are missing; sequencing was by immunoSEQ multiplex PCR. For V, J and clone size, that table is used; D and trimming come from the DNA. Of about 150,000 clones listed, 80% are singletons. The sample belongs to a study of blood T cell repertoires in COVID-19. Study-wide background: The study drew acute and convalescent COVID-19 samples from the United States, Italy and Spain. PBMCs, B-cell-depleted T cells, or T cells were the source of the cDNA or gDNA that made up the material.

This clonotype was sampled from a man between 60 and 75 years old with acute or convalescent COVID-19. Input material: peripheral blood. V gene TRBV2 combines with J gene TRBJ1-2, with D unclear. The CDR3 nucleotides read TGTGCCAGCAGTGTGAGGTATACGGATGGCTACACCTTC. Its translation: CASSVRYTDGYTF.